The clone carrying this T cell receptor (beta chain) was recorded only once. These data are taken from a study of blood T cell repertoires in COVID-19. CDR1 and CDR2 (germline): KGHDR, SFDVKD. The V and J ends lost 3 bases and 3 bases respectively, with 16 bases between them. The CDR3 spans 16 residues. The assay was immunoSEQ multiplex PCR, and TCRdb's table has in-frame clones only and misses some. The table lists tens of thousands of clones, around nine tenths of them singletons. V gene TRBV24-1 combines with J gene TRBJ1-2; a weak D match, TRBD1 (6 bases). The sequence derives from a human donor in a cohort sampled during active COVID-19. Sequenced sample: peripheral blood. The CDR3 sequence: CATSDGQGGGYYGYTF. The DNA of the CDR3 is TGTGCCACCAGTGATGGGCAGGGTGGGGGCTACTATGGCTACACCTTC.